A single sample is the source of the 10 T cell receptor beta chains below, sequenced in a study of blood T cell repertoires in COVID-19 (dated by TCRdb to the early 2020s). Library construction relied on the immunoSEQ multiplex PCR assay. The table was pulled from immuneACCESS by TCRdb, which kept in-frame rearrangements only. Such tables lose some clones; where checked, under half of the loss comes from unresolved V genes, and the rest has no known cause. Within this sample are fewer than 100,000 clones, with roughly 86% of them counted one time only. The leading ten clones occupy 10% of the sample. The source material was peripheral blood. These receptors came from a man aged 50-60 years with acute or convalescent COVID-19.

The CDR3 sequence is CAWSRDIPTNYGYTF. CDR3 DNA sequence: TGTGCCTGGAGTAGGGACATCCCGACTAACTATGGCTACACCTTC. V is TRBV30 and J is TRBJ1-2, with D possibly being TRBD1 (6 bases). Trimming took off 2 bases at V and 0 bases at J, with 13 bases between the two ends. In germline, CDR1 is GTSNPN, CDR2 SVGIG (reference sequence). There are 15 residues in the CDR3.

The rearrangement joins TRBV7-2 to TRBJ2-7; 10 bases fit TRBD2. This CDR3 spans 15 amino acids. J was trimmed by 6 bases and V by 4 bases; bases with no gene match: 9. Germline-derived CDR1 and CDR2 are SGHTA and FQGNSA. CDR3 amino acids: CASSSATLAGAEQYF. The CDR3 bases are TGTGCCAGCAGCTCAGCAACGCTAGCGGGAGCCGAGCAGTACTTC.

The table lists this clone with a count of one. Here the CDR3 DNA reads TGTGCTAGTGGTTCTAGCGCCCAAGAGACCCAGTACTTC. Translation gives CASGSSAQETQYF. The chain joins TRBV12-5 to TRBJ2-5; a weak D match, TRBD2 (6 bases). Germline CDR1 and CDR2: LGHNT and FRNRAP. V lost 4 bases and J 1 base, leaving 7 bases between the germline ends. The length of the CDR3 is 13 residues.

The chain is built from TRBV3-1 (or the pseudogene TRBV3-2) and TRBJ2-5; 7 bases fit TRBD2. The CDR3 has 15 amino acids. V was pared by 1 base and J by 5 bases, with 7 bases of the junction left unmatched. Germline-derived CDR1 and CDR2 are LGHDT and YNNKEL (reference sequence). The CDR3 spells CASSQGGGARETQYF. The CDR3 DNA sequence: TGTGCCAGCAGCCAAGGGGGAGGGGCGAGGGAGACCCAGTACTTC.

V is TRBV5-4 and J is TRBJ2-3; 12 bases are a match to TRBD2. The CDR3 contains 17 residues. The V gene end was trimmed by 4 bases and the J gene end by 6 bases; junction bases not matched to a gene: 12. The germline gives CDR1 SGHNT, CDR2 YYREEE (reference sequence). The DNA for the CDR3 is TGTGCCAGCAGCCCGAGGGCGGGACTAGCGGGCCCCGATACGCAGTATTTT. Translated, it gives CASSPRAGLAGPDTQYF.

The chain employs TRBV6-5 and TRBJ2-3; 12 bases line up with TRBD2. This CDR3 is built from 16 residues. Losses at the gene ends were 2 bases for V and 4 bases for J; bases not matched to a gene: 4. Germline CDR1 reads MNHEY; CDR2 reads SVGAGI. The CDR3 DNA reads TGTGCCAGCAGTTACCGGGGGACTAGCGGGCCAGATACGCAGTATTTT. Translating it yields CASSYRGTSGPDTQYF.

This chain connects TRBV14 to TRBJ2-7; 9 positions agree with TRBD2. The V gene end was trimmed by 3 bases and the J gene end by 4 bases; junction bases not matched to a gene: 13. CDR3 length equals 17 residues. Looked up from germline, CDR1 is SGHDN and CDR2 is FVKESK. The CDR3 loop reads CASSHRGLAGKIYEQYF. Written as DNA, the CDR3 is TGTGCCAGCAGCCACCGGGGGCTAGCGGGGAAAATTTACGAGCAGTACTTC. Variable domain in full (rest from reference TRBV14 and TRBJ2-7): EAGVTQFPSHSVIEKGQTVTLRCDPISGHDNLYWYRRVMGKEIKFLLHFVKESKQDESGMPNNRFLAERTGGTYSTLKVQPAELEDSGVYFCASSHRGLAGKIYEQYFGPGTRLTVT.

The chain recombines TRBV12-3 or TRBV12-4 with TRBJ2-4, with TRBD2 as a possible D gene (5 bases). V lost 5 bases and J 9 bases, leaving 11 bases between the germline ends. This CDR3 spans 12 amino acids. The CDR3 sequence: CASSPSRAIQYF. Written as DNA, the CDR3 is TGTGCCAGCAGTCCCTCGCGGGCCATTCAGTACTTC.

The sample holds one count of this clone. The chain couples TRBV7-8 to TRBJ2-5; 8 bases are a match to TRBD1. V lost 5 bases, J lost 5 bases, and 10 bases stayed unmatched. This CDR3 region has 15 residues. In germline, CDR1 is SGHVS, CDR2 FQNEAQ. The CDR3 spells CASSQTGGSEETQYF. The DNA of the CDR3 is TGTGCCAGCAGCCAAACAGGGGGTTCGGAGGAGACCCAGTACTTC.

J is TRBJ2-2 and V is TRBV19; D might be TRBD1 (6 bases). CDR3 length: 18 residues. Trimming shortened V by 3 bases and J by 2 bases, and 19 bases separated the two germline ends. Germline V gene sequence: CDR1 LNHDA, CDR2 SQIVND (reference sequence). The CDR3: CASSIRTEWRSNTGELFF. DNA for the CDR3: TGTGCCAGTAGTATCCGGACAGAATGGCGGAGCAACACCGGGGAGCTGTTTTTT.